This TCR beta chain appears in the sequencing data of a study of CD8+CD57+ T cells in acquired aplastic anemia. Looking at the study overall: An average of about 3.2 ug of DNA was obtained from sorted CD4+ and CD8+ cells. In CD4+ cells, healthy donors produced an average of around 10 million reads. Study-level findings and limits: Statistical testing detected no significant gap in CD8+ Simpson's diversity between patients and controls.

For CDR3 and TCR beta VDJ profiling, genomic DNA was the template used. TCRdb used MiXCR to reprocess the reads, holding one entry per CDR3 protein. The table lists around 150,000 distinct CDR3 sequences, 41% of them singletons, with 8.4% in the top ten. The table lists this clonotype with a few counts. Its antigen is unknown. Germline V gene data show CDR1 as LGHDT and CDR2 as YNNKEL (reference sequence). The CDR3 covers 16 residues. J gave up 4 bases and V 0 bases, and 4 bases lay outside the gene matches. Sequencing was done on a sample of sorted CD4+, CD8+, or CD8+CD57+ T cells (not recorded which) from PBMCs. The chain couples TRBV3-1 to TRBJ2-3; 10 positions match TRBD1. The receptor was isolated from a human donor in good health, serving as a control. This CDR3 is CASSQDGGQGADTQYF. The CDR3 DNA is TGTGCCAGCAGCCAAGATGGTGGACAGGGGGCAGATACGCAGTATTTT.